What follows describes a single T cell receptor (beta chain). This entry comes from a study of T cell responses to AZD1222 COVID-19 vaccine. V gave up 5 bases and J gave up 0 bases, with 14 bases separating them. The CDR3 is 16 residues long. Germline V gives CDR1 MNHEY, CDR2 SVGEGT. This table comes from immunoSEQ multiplex PCR, and its TCRdb copy is limited to in-frame clones, with some not included. The sample has roughly 150,000 clones, approximately 90% seen once. V and J are TRBV6-2 or TRBV6-3 and TRBJ2-1, with D unresolved. This receptor was identified in an adult who received the AZD1222 COVID-19 vaccine. Specimen: peripheral blood, collected 28 days after the second AZD1222 dose. The CDR3 is CASSPILLSSYNEQFF. The CDR3 coding sequence is TGTGCCAGCAGTCCGATCCTGCTCTCCTCCTACAATGAGCAGTTCTTC.